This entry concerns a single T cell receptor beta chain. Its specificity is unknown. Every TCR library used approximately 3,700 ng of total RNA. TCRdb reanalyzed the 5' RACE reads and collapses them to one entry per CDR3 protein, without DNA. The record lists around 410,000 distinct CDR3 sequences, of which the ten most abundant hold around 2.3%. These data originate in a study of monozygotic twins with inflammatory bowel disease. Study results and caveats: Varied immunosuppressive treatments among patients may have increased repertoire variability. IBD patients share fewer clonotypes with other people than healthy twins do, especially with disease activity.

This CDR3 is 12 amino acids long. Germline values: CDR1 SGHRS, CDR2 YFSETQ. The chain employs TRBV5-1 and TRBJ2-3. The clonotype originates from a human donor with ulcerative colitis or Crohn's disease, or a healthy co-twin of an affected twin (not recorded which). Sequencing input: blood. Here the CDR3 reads CASSRREDTQYF.